Shown below are 28 T cell receptor beta chains from a single sample sequenced in a study of regulatory T cells in long-lasting Graves disease. Through Arm-PCR of CDR3 regions and iRepertoire HTBI primers, TCR beta libraries were built. TCRdb redid the calling of the multiplex PCR reads with MiXCR, one entry per CDR3 protein. The sample holds under 500,000 distinct CDR3 sequences, around 20% seen once. The time point was: persistent/refractory GD, antithyroid drugs over 5 years with positive TRAb. Extracted PBMC RNA gave rise to the TCR library. Sample: peripheral blood mononuclear cells (PBMCs), taken when the disease was refractory, from a patient treated with antithyroid drugs. These receptor sequences come from a female donor with Graves disease.

This clonotype has a single count. At one end, the junction sequence differs from germline, possibly due to a read error. The chain links TRBV28 to TRBJ1-6, with D unclear. The CDR3 extends over 14 amino acids. Germline V lookup: CDR1 MDHEN, CDR2 SYDVKM. CDR3 loop: CASGLGYGYSPLHF. The DNA of the CDR3 is TGTGCCAGCGGTTTAGGGTATGGTTATTCACCCCTCCACTTT. Full variable domain (remainder filled in from reference TRBV28 and TRBJ1-6): DVKVTQSSRYLVKRTGEKVFLECVQDMDHENMFWYRQDPGLGLRLIYFSYDVKMKEKGDIPEGYSVSREKKERFSLILESASTNQTSMYLCASGLGYGYSPLHFGNGTRLTVT.

This clonotype has ten or more counts. The CDR3 DNA reads TGTGCCAGCAGCTTAAGAGCGAACACTGAAGCTTTCTTT. As protein: CASSLRANTEAFF. The V call is TRBV12-3 or TRBV12-4, the J call TRBJ1-1, with D uncertain. The CDR3 spans 13 residues. The germline V and J ends were trimmed by 6 bases and 1 base, with 9 bases remaining between them.

This clonotype has a count of ten or more. The chain employs TRBV7-2 and TRBJ2-5, with D perhaps TRBD1 (5 bases). Trimming removed 5 bases from V and 4 bases from J, with 14 bases in between. CDR1 and CDR2 from the germline V gene are SGHTA and FQGNSA. The CDR3 runs to 14 residues. The CDR3 DNA reads as TGTGCCAGCAGCGGGCCGGTGGGGCGAGAGACCCAGTACTTC. Residues: CASSGPVGRETQYF. The full variable domain, its missing parts supplied by reference TRBV7-2 and TRBJ2-5, is GAGVSQSPSNKVTEKGKDVELRCDPISGHTALYWYRQSLGQGLEFLIYFQGNSAPDKSGLPSDRFSAERTGGSVSTLTIQRTQQEDSAVYLCASSGPVGRETQYFGPGTRLLVL.

The rearrangement links TRBV11-2 to TRBJ2-1; 10 nucleotides match TRBD2. Germline CDR1 is SGHAT and CDR2 is FQNNGV. CDR3 length: 18 residues. V gave up 7 bases and J gave up 2 bases; unmatched junction bases: 14. This CDR3 is CASTDSSGRGLPYNEQFF. The CDR3, as DNA: TGTGCCAGCACCGACTCTAGCGGGAGAGGTTTACCCTACAATGAGCAGTTCTTC. Drawing the rest from reference TRBV11-2 and TRBJ2-1, the complete variable domain is EAGVAQSPRYKIIEKRQSVAFWCNPISGHATLYWYQQILGQGPKLLIQFQNNGVVDDSQLPKDRFSAERLKGVDSTLKIQPAKLEDSAVYLCASTDSSGRGLPYNEQFFGPGTRLTVL.

This clonotype was found many times. The chain employs TRBV12-3 or TRBV12-4 and TRBJ2-2, with TRBD2 matching over 8 bases. The CDR3 sequence is 16 residues long. V was pared by 6 bases and J by 1 base, with 7 bases of the junction left unmatched. The chain's CDR3 is CASRLGLAGNTGELFF. In DNA, the CDR3 is TGTGCCAGCAGATTGGGCCTAGCGGGGAACACCGGGGAGCTGTTTTTT.

Details on this clonotype: A read error may explain this, as a much larger clone is one base away. This sequence joins TRBV5-1 and TRBJ1-1; 7 nucleotides agree with TRBD1. The length of the CDR3 is 15 residues. Germline lookup yields CDR1 SGHRS and CDR2 YFSETQ. CDR3: CAGSLGTGVRTEAFF. The CDR3 region has the DNA TGCGCCGGCAGCTTGGGTACAGGGGTAAGGACTGAAGCTTTCTTT.

This clonotype was seen ten or more times. The chain is built from TRBV5-5 and TRBJ2-5, with D possibly TRBD2 on 7 matching bases. The V end was cut by 5 bases, the J end by 2 bases, with 13 bases between. The CDR3 extends over 14 amino acids. Germline values: CDR1 SGHKS, CDR2 YYEKEE (reference sequence). CDR3 in amino acids: CASRGGAGQETQYF. The CDR3 DNA is TGTGCCAGCAGGGGGGGGGCGGGACAAGAGACCCAGTACTTC. Full variable domain (missing parts from reference TRBV5-5 and TRBJ2-5): DAGVTQSPTHLIKTRGQQVTLRCSPISGHKSVSWYQQVLGQGPQFIFQYYEKEERGRGNFPDRFSARQFPNYSSELNVNALLLGDSALYLCASRGGAGQETQYFGPGTRLLVL.

Remarks on this clonotype: A much larger clone differs by one base, so this may be a read error. The rearrangement uses TRBV27 and TRBJ1-4; D ambiguous. The CDR3 runs 17 residues. The germline gives CDR1 MNHEY, CDR2 SMNVEV (reference sequence). Between the trimmed V and J ends, which lost 0 bases and 6 bases, there was a span of 17 bases. The CDR3 bases are TGTGCCAGCAGTTTATCTTCATTGGAGAGGTGGGATGAAAAACTGTTTTTT. Protein sequence: CASSLSSLERWDEKLFF.

This clonotype was counted many times. This chain joins TRBV6-9 and TRBJ2-5; no definite D call. Deletions cut 3 bases from V and 1 base from J, with 18 bases between. The CDR3 is 17 residues long. CDR1 is MNHGY and CDR2 is SVAAGI in the germline V gene. The CDR3 loop is CASSYQSRTAVQETQYF. DNA for the CDR3: TGTGCCAGCAGTTACCAATCTAGGACGGCCGTCCAAGAGACCCAGTACTTC.

As to this clonotype: A read error is possible here, since a much larger clone lies one base away. The chain combines TRBV29-1 with TRBJ1-2; 8 nucleotides line up with TRBD1. The J segment lost 7 bases and the V segment lost 7 bases, leaving 14 bases of the junction unmatched. This CDR3 comprises 14 residues. Germline CDR1 and CDR2: SQVTM and ANQGSEA. CDR3 amino acids: CSAGRGQGIGGYTF. DNA for the CDR3: TGCAGCGCTGGTAGAGGACAGGGTATAGGTGGCTACACCTTC.

This clonotype appeared a few times. This chain uses TRBV28 with TRBJ2-7; D is possibly TRBD2 (6 bases). Between the trimmed V and J ends, which lost 3 bases and 5 bases, there was a span of 17 bases. Germline V gene sequence: CDR1 MDHEN, CDR2 SYDVKM. The CDR3 consists of 15 residues. CDR3 nucleotides: TGTGCCAGCAGTTTCTGGGACGGGAGAAACAACGAGCAGTACTTC. It translates to CASSFWDGRNNEQYF.

The rearrangement links TRBV5-6 to TRBJ2-1; 9 positions match TRBD1. Trimming cost V 3 bases and J 1 base; bases outside gene matches: 8. The CDR3 loop spans 17 amino acids. Germline V gene sequence: CDR1 SGHDT, CDR2 YYEEEE. The DNA for the CDR3 is TGTGCCAGCAGCTCTAACACAGGGGGCAAATCCTACAATGAGCAGTTCTTC. Its protein is CASSSNTGGKSYNEQFF.

This clonotype appeared a few times. The gene calls are TRBV29-1 and TRBJ2-7, with TRBD2 identical over 8 bases. The CDR3 runs to 14 residues. Trimming cost V 3 bases and J 0 bases; bases outside gene matches: 4. CDR1 and CDR2 (germline): SQVTM, ANQGSEA. CDR3 in DNA: TGCAGCGTTGATAGTACTAGCGGCTCCTACGAGCAGTACTTC. It translates to CSVDSTSGSYEQYF.

The chain employs TRBV7-2 and TRBJ2-3; D might be TRBD2 (6 bases). Trimming stripped 3 bases from V and 5 bases from J, with 6 bases between. Germline V gene sequence: CDR1 SGHTA, CDR2 FQGNSA. The CDR3 has 12 amino acids. The CDR3 DNA reads as TGTGCCAGCAGCTTGACTAGAGATACGCAGTATTTT. Translating it yields CASSLTRDTQYF.

This clonotype was seen only a few times. V gene TRBV6-1 combines with J gene TRBJ2-3; 11 positions match TRBD2. This CDR3 region has 16 residues. The trim removed 6 bases at V and 3 bases at J, leaving 8 bases unmatched. Germline lookup yields CDR1 MNHNS and CDR2 SASEGT. CDR3 sequence reads: CASRETSGETTDTQYF. The CDR3 DNA reads TGTGCCAGCAGGGAGACTAGCGGGGAAACAACAGATACGCAGTATTTT.

This clonotype was seen only a few times. The chain joins TRBV7-9 to TRBJ2-5, with 11 bases aligning to TRBD2. This CDR3 spans 17 amino acids. The germline V gene has CDR1 SEHNR and CDR2 FQNEAQ (reference sequence). V gave up 3 bases and J gave up 5 bases; unmatched junction bases: 11. CDR3 nucleotides: TGTGCCAGCAGCTTGATTCTAGCGGGAGGTGCGGTGGAGACCCAGTACTTC. Translation: CASSLILAGGAVETQYF.

This clonotype was seen repeatedly, ten times or more. J is TRBJ2-2 and V is TRBV27, with 7 bases aligning to TRBD1. Germline CDR1 reads MNHEY; CDR2 reads SMNVEV (reference sequence). The V and J ends lost 4 bases and 1 base, in that order; junction bases with no gene match: 9. This CDR3 has 17 residues. DNA for the CDR3: TGTGCCAGCAGTTCATTATACAGGGGATTGAACACCGGGGAGCTGTTTTTT. Amino acids: CASSSLYRGLNTGELFF.

This clonotype was observed many times. The genes are TRBV7-9 and TRBJ2-7, with D perhaps matching TRBD1 (6 bases). V gave up 5 bases and J gave up 3 bases, with 11 bases separating them. The CDR3 consists of 13 residues. The germline V gene has CDR1 SEHNR and CDR2 FQNEAQ (reference sequence). The CDR3 coding sequence is TGTGCCAGCAGCCAGGACAGATTCTACGAGCAGTACTTC. Residues: CASSQDRFYEQYF.

This clonotype came up many times. The chain employs TRBV7-2 and TRBJ2-7; TRBD1 is a possible D gene (6 bases). Germline values: CDR1 SGHTA, CDR2 FQGNSA. The V end was cut by 5 bases, the J end by 8 bases, with 19 bases between. The CDR3 sequence is 14 residues long. Here the CDR3 DNA reads TGTGCCAGCAGCCCACTGACAGGTATAGTCAAGCAGTACTTC. It translates to CASSPLTGIVKQYF.

This clonotype has only a few counts. The chain is built from TRBV7-3 and TRBJ1-1, with D perhaps TRBD1 (5 bases). CDR1 is SGHTA and CDR2 is FQGTGA in the germline V gene. V shed 2 bases and J shed 4 bases, with 14 bases lying between them. The CDR3 spans 15 residues. CDR3 loop: CASSLEGRSGTEAFF. In DNA form, the CDR3 reads TGTGCCAGCAGCTTAGAGGGGAGGTCGGGCACTGAAGCTTTCTTT.

This clonotype was seen a few times. The chain joins TRBV30 to TRBJ2-5; 9 nucleotides line up with TRBD1. V lost 1 base, J lost 4 bases, and 4 bases stayed unmatched. The CDR3 is made up of 14 amino acids. Looked up from germline, CDR1 is GTSNPN and CDR2 is SVGIG (reference sequence). The DNA of the CDR3 is TGTGCCTGGAGTGCCGGGACAGGGATAGAGACCCAGTACTTC. Translating it yields CAWSAGTGIETQYF.

This clonotype has only a few counts. V is TRBV6-1 and J is TRBJ2-1; TRBD1 agrees at 7 bases. This CDR3 is built from 17 residues. V lost 2 bases to trimming and J lost 3 bases; unmatched junction nucleotides: 10. Per germline, CDR1 MNHNS and CDR2 SASEGT. CDR3 DNA: TGTGCCAGCAGTGAAACCTCCGGGACAGAGTACTACAATGAGCAGTTCTTC. Its protein product is CASSETSGTEYYNEQFF.

CDR3: CSARDRLEPFYEQYF. The CDR3 DNA reads TGCAGTGCTAGAGATCGGCTAGAACCATTCTACGAGCAGTACTTC. This chain joins TRBV20-1 and TRBJ2-7; D uncertain. Germline CDR1 is DFQATT and CDR2 is SNEGSKA (reference sequence). Trimming took 0 bases from V and 3 from J, leaving 15 bases between them. The CDR3 consists of 15 residues.

This clonotype was counted once. This chain links TRBV5-1 with TRBJ2-2; 8 bases map to TRBD1. V shed 5 bases and J 8 bases; nucleotides not matched to a gene: 20. The CDR3 totals 18 residues. Germline assignment: CDR1 SGHRS and CDR2 YFSETQ. CDR3 protein: CASSFTAFGQGKAGELFF. The CDR3 DNA follows: TGCGCCAGCAGTTTTACCGCCTTTGGACAGGGAAAGGCGGGGGAGCTGTTTTTT.

Remarks on this clonotype: This probably arose from a read error, given a far larger clone one base away. This rearrangement joins TRBV28 to TRBJ2-1; possible D gene TRBD2, 6 bases. The closer fit of TRBJ2-5 to the DNA end suggests the J call may be wrong. This CDR3 spans 16 amino acids. Per the germline V gene, CDR1 is MDHEN and CDR2 is SYDVKM. The CDR3 sequence: CASSLNRGGSQETQYF. CDR3 DNA: TGTGCCAGCAGTTTAAATCGTGGGGGGTCTCAAGAGACCCAGTACTTC.

The sample holds many counts of this clonotype. The chain joins TRBV25-1 to TRBJ1-2; 8 bases match TRBD1. Germline CDR1 is MGHDK and CDR2 is SYGVNS. V trimming: 3 bases; J trimming: 4 bases; junction bases outside the gene matches: 13. The CDR3 runs 17 residues. In DNA form, the CDR3 reads TGTGCCAGCAGTGACCACGATAGGACAGGGAAACTCTATGGCTACACCTTC. Its translation is CASSDHDRTGKLYGYTF.

This clonotype was recorded many times. The chain links TRBV27 to TRBJ2-5; D might be TRBD2 (6 bases). The V end lost 3 bases, the J end lost 2 bases, and 16 bases lay between the germline ends. The CDR3 covers 16 residues. Germline CDR1 reads MNHEY; CDR2 reads SMNVEV (reference sequence). CDR3 DNA sequence: TGTGCCAGCAGTTTCTCCCCTAGCGCAGCACAAGAGACCCAGTACTTC. Translation: CASSFSPSAAQETQYF.

This clonotype showed up many times. The chain uses TRBV7-8 and TRBJ1-1; the match to TRBD1 covers 7 bases. V was clipped by 5 bases and J by 2 bases; unmatched bases: 5. The CDR3 is 14 residues long. CDR1 SGHVS and CDR2 FQNEAQ come from the germline V gene. The CDR3 region has the DNA TGTGCCAGCAGCCGAACAGGGGCCAACACTGAAGCTTTCTTT. This encodes CASSRTGANTEAFF.